This is a list of T cell receptor beta chains from one sample in a study of blood T cell repertoires in COVID-19. Profiled with immunoSEQ multiplex PCR; TCRdb holds only in-frame clones, not every one. Here the sample spans fewer than 250,000 clones, 83% being singletons. Sequences were obtained from peripheral blood. These receptors were obtained from a middle-aged woman with active or convalescent COVID-19. The CDR3 runs from the conserved cysteine through the conserved F or W. A D gene is named only where the DNA matches it firmly. Size is stated for part of the rows, as once, few or many counts, or as a class when the clone is expanded.

V	J	size	D	CDR3	DNA
TRBV3-1/TRBV3-2	TRBJ2-7	NA	NA	CASSHAGLGKIYEQYF	TGTGCCAGCAGCCACGCAGGACTGGGTAAGATCTACGAGCAGTACTTC
TRBV5-1	TRBJ1-2	NA	TRBD1	CASSPGQPNYGYTF	TGCGCCAGCAGCCCGGGACAGCCAAACTATGGCTACACCTTC
TRBV24-1	TRBJ2-3	NA	TRBD2	CATSDSGTGSGSSDNTQYF	TGTGCCACCAGTGATTCCGGTACTGGAAGCGGGAGTTCGGATAATACGCAGTATTTT
TRBV28	TRBJ1-3	NA	NA	CASRPSSSGNTIYF	TGTGCCAGCAGACCTAGCTCATCTGGAAACACCATATATTTT
TRBV18	TRBJ1-1	NA	NA	CASSPQGYEATEAFF	TGTGCCAGCTCACCACAGGGGTATGAGGCCACTGAAGCTTTCTTT
TRBV5-5	TRBJ1-1	NA	NA	CASSLSQGSVAFF	TGTGCCAGCAGCTTGAGTCAGGGGAGTGTAGCTTTCTTT
TRBV5-1	TRBJ2-3	NA	NA	CASSWTVDTQYF	TGCGCCAGCAGCTGGACTGTAGATACGCAGTATTTT
TRBV24-1	TRBJ1-6	NA	TRBD1	CATSDRGNSPLHF	TGTGCCACCTCGGACAGGGGGAATTCACCCCTCCACTTT
TRBV9	TRBJ2-1	NA	TRBD2	CASSPVEREVVKSYNEQFF	TGTGCCAGCAGCCCCGTAGAGCGGGAGGTGGTAAAGTCCTACAATGAGCAGTTCTTC
TRBV7-2	TRBJ2-1	NA	TRBD2	CASSLKPPGLASEQFF	TGTGCCAGCAGCTTAAAACCCCCGGGACTAGCGAGTGAGCAGTTCTTC
TRBV4-1	TRBJ2-7	NA	TRBD1	CASSQAGQGVSYEQYF	TGCGCCAGCAGCCAGGCGGGACAGGGGGTATCCTACGAGCAGTACTTC
TRBV28	TRBJ1-1	NA	NA	CASSPMGGGLGLNTEAFF	TGTGCCAGCAGTCCCATGGGAGGGGGGTTAGGCTTGAACACTGAAGCTTTCTTT
TRBV3-1/TRBV3-2	TRBJ1-5	NA	NA	CASSRGSNQPQHF	TGTGCCAGCAGCCGAGGAAGCAATCAGCCCCAGCATTTT
TRBV14	TRBJ2-7	NA	TRBD2	CAGALVGGDSYEQYF	TGTGCCGGTGCCTTGGTCGGGGGGGACTCCTACGAGCAGTACTTC
TRBV2	TRBJ1-4	NA	TRBD1	CASSGQGAGHNEKLFF	TGTGCCAGCAGTGGACAGGGGGCTGGCCATAATGAAAAACTGTTTTTT
TRBV7-2	TRBJ1-4	NA	NA	CASSPRAAATNEKLFF	TGTGCCAGCAGCCCCAGAGCGGCTGCAACTAATGAAAAACTGTTTTTT
TRBV2	TRBJ1-2	NA	TRBD1	CASSADRSYPYGYTF	TGTGCCAGCAGCGCGGACAGGTCCTACCCCTATGGCTACACCTTC
TRBV6-5	TRBJ1-2	few	NA	CASSYARDYGYTF	TGTGCCAGCAGTTACGCGAGGGACTATGGCTACACCTTC
TRBV30	TRBJ2-5	NA	TRBD1	CAWSYRGETQYF	TGTGCCTGGAGTTACAGGGGAGAGACCCAGTACTTC
TRBV4-1	TRBJ1-5	NA	NA	CASSQVLGDQPQHF	TGCGCCAGCAGCCAAGTTTTAGGAGATCAGCCCCAGCATTTT
TRBV28	TRBJ2-7	NA	TRBD1	CATIGQGTSYEQYF	TGTGCCACCATAGGACAGGGTACGTCCTACGAGCAGTACTTC
TRBV9	TRBJ2-5	NA	TRBD2	CASSVAPAGEETQYF	TGTGCCAGCAGCGTAGCTCCAGCGGGAGAAGAGACCCAGTACTTC
TRBV27	TRBJ1-2	NA	TRBD1	CASRNNGQGASYGYTF	TGTGCCAGCAGAAACAATGGACAGGGGGCGAGTTATGGCTACACCTTC
TRBV5-4	TRBJ2-3	NA	NA	CASSLGSGATDTQYF	TGTGCCAGCAGCTTGGGGTCCGGAGCCACAGATACGCAGTATTTT
TRBV5-4	TRBJ1-2	NA	NA	CASSLSQEAGYGYTF	TGTGCCAGCAGCTTGAGTCAGGAGGCGGGATATGGCTACACCTTC
TRBV7-2	TRBJ2-3	NA	TRBD2	CASSLALMRGGNLPDTQYF	TGTGCCAGCAGCTTAGCATTAATGCGGGGGGGCAATTTGCCAGATACGCAGTATTTT
TRBV9	TRBJ2-3	NA	TRBD2	CASSPRTGGNTDTQYF	TGTGCCAGCAGCCCCCGAACGGGAGGAAACACAGATACGCAGTATTTT
TRBV20-1	TRBJ2-2	NA	NA	CSASQWPGELFF	TGCAGTGCTAGTCAATGGCCCGGGGAGCTGTTTTTT
TRBV10-2	TRBJ2-3	few	NA	CASSESERDTQYF	TGCGCCAGCAGTGAGTCAGAGCGGGATACGCAGTATTTT
TRBV21-1	TRBJ1-1	NA	NA	CASRRQGRDTEAFF	TGTGCCAGCAGGAGACAGGGACGGGACACTGAAGCTTTCTTT
TRBV24-1	TRBJ2-1	once	NA	CATSELTAPGINNEQFF	TGTGCCACCAGTGAATTGACAGCCCCGGGGATTAACAATGAGCAGTTCTTC
TRBV24-1	TRBJ2-6	NA	NA	CATSDVRGGANVLTF	TGTGCCACCAGTGATGTGAGGGGGGGGGCCAACGTCCTGACTTTC
TRBV6-5	TRBJ1-2	NA	NA	CASSYHKEGGYYGYTF	TGTGCCAGCAGTTATCATAAGGAGGGAGGGTACTATGGCTACACCTTC
TRBV11-3	TRBJ2-1	NA	NA	CASSPSTFGVGFANEQFF	TGTGCCAGCAGCCCCTCCACATTCGGGGTTGGATTTGCCAATGAGCAGTTCTTC
TRBV15	TRBJ1-1	NA	NA	CATSNAREVMNTEAFF	TGTGCCACCAGCAACGCACGTGAGGTCATGAACACTGAAGCTTTCTTT
TRBV23-1	TRBJ2-7	NA	TRBD1	CASSGTGKSWQYF	TGCGCCAGCAGTGGGACAGGGAAGAGTTGGCAGTACTTC
TRBV5-1	TRBJ2-2	NA	TRBD2	CASSSILAGGNTGELFF	TGCGCCAGCAGCTCGATACTAGCGGGAGGAAACACCGGGGAGCTGTTTTTT
TRBV24-1	TRBJ2-1	NA	NA	CATSQGGYSYNEQFF	TGTGCCACCAGCCAAGGCGGGTACTCCTACAATGAGCAGTTCTTC
TRBV12-3/TRBV12-4	TRBJ1-1	few	NA	CASKEDTEAFF	TGTGCCAGCAAGGAGGACACTGAAGCTTTCTTT
TRBV5-4	TRBJ2-5	NA	TRBD1	CASSPRTGTQETQYF	TGTGCCAGCAGCCCTCGGACAGGGACCCAAGAGACCCAGTACTTC